The 7 T cell receptor beta chains below were found in one sample sequenced in a study of T cells in Graves' hyperthyroidism and ophthalmopathy. From RNA transcripts, TCR beta CDR3 regions were amplified. HTBI primers were employed in a first-round RT-PCR of the TCR CDR3. Via MiXCR, TCRdb re-called the multiplex PCR reads, giving one row per CDR3 protein. The table records 450,000 to 650,000 distinct CDR3 sequences, about 15% of them present only once. Sequenced: blood. These receptors all stem from a woman aged 18-35 years with Graves' ophthalmopathy.

The chain joins TRBV30 to TRBJ2-1; tentative D call: TRBD1 (6 bases). CDR3 length: 14 residues. V lost 4 bases to trimming and J lost 0 bases, with 10 bases between them. The V gene's germline CDR1 is GTSNPN and CDR2 SVGIG (reference sequence). CDR3 coding DNA: TGTGCCTGGAAAAGGGGGAGCTCCTACAATGAGCAGTTCTTC. It codes for CAWKRGSSYNEQFF.

This clonotype was found many times. The chain carries TRBV30 and TRBJ2-6; the D gene could be TRBD1 or TRBD2 (5 bases each). The CDR3 has 14 residues. Trimming pared 5 bases from V and 4 bases from J, leaving 12 bases between. Germline V gives CDR1 GTSNPN, CDR2 SVGIG (reference sequence). The CDR3 region is CAWFGGSGANVLTF. DNA for the CDR3: TGTGCCTGGTTTGGGGGTTCAGGGGCCAACGTCCTGACTTTC. Full variable domain (outside the CDR3, taken from reference TRBV30 and TRBJ2-6): SQTIHQWPATLVQPVGSPLSLECTVEGTSNPNLYWYRQAAGRGLQLLFYSVGIGQISSEVPQNLSASRPQDRQFILSSKKLLLSDSGFYLCAWFGGSGANVLTFGAGSRLTVL.

There are a few counts of this clonotype. The V call is TRBV3-1, the J call TRBJ1-4; D gene uncertain. The V gene's germline CDR1 is LGHDT and CDR2 YNNKEL (reference sequence). CDR3 length equals 15 residues. Trimming left V 1 base short and J 5 bases short, with 11 bases between. The CDR3 loop is CASSQGSTGNEKLFF. CDR3 DNA: TGTGCCAGCAGCCAAGGCTCGACTGGCAATGAAAAACTGTTTTTT.

This clonotype has more than one count but fewer than ten. The chain links TRBV7-6 to TRBJ2-7, with 11 bases matching TRBD2. V shed 5 bases and J 0 bases; nucleotides not matched to a gene: 15. Germline CDR1 and CDR2: SGHVS and FNYEAQ. CDR3 length: 19 residues. The CDR3 reads CASSPVLAGGRESSYEQYF. The CDR3 DNA sequence: TGTGCCAGCAGCCCCGTGCTAGCGGGGGGTCGTGAAAGCTCCTACGAGCAGTACTTC. The whole variable domain, filled in from reference TRBV7-6 and TRBJ2-7, reads GAGVSQSPRYKVTKRGQDVALRCDPISGHVSLYWYRQALGQGPEFLTYFNYEAQQDKSGLPNDRFSAERPEGSISTLTIQRTEQRDSAMYRCASSPVLAGGRESSYEQYFGPGTRLTVT.

This clonotype turned up a few times. The chain links TRBV12-3 or TRBV12-4 to TRBJ1-1, with 9 bases matching TRBD1. The CDR3 totals 16 residues. Trimming cost V 5 bases and J 6 bases; bases outside gene matches: 13. CDR3 region: CASSPWLRQGGAEAFF. The DNA for the CDR3 is TGTGCCAGCAGTCCCTGGCTTAGACAGGGGGGCGCTGAAGCTTTCTTT.

The rearrangement joins TRBV7-2 to TRBJ2-3, with TRBD2 matching 7 bases. V lost 5 bases and J lost 7; bases outside the gene matches: 12. The CDR3 totals 15 residues. Germline V gene data show CDR1 as SGHTA and CDR2 as FQGNSA. The CDR3 loop reads CASSPSGRESYTQYF. The CDR3 DNA reads TGTGCCAGCAGCCCGTCGGGGCGGGAGTCATATACGCAGTATTTT. The whole variable domain, remainder taken from reference TRBV7-2 and TRBJ2-3, is GAGVSQSPSNKVTEKGKDVELRCDPISGHTALYWYRQSLGQGLEFLIYFQGNSAPDKSGLPSDRFSAERTGGSVSTLTIQRTQQEDSAVYLCASSPSGRESYTQYFGPGTRLTVL.

This clonotype was seen at least ten times. The junction differs from germline at one of its ends, possibly a read error. V and J are TRBV5-1 and TRBJ2-1, with 9 bases lining up with TRBD1. The V gene's germline CDR1 is SGHRS and CDR2 YFSETQ. This CDR3 region has 12 residues. In DNA form, the CDR3 reads TGTGCCAGCAGGACAGGGGACAATGAGCAGTTCTTC. Translated: CASRTGDNEQFF.